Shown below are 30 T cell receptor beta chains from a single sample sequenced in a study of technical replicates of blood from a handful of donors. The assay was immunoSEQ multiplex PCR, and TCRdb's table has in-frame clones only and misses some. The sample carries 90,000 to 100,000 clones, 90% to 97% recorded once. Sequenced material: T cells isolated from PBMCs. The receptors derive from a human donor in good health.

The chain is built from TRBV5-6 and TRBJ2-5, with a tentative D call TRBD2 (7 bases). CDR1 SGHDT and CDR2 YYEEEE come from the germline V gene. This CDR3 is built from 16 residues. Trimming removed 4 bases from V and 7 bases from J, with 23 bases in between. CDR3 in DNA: TGTGCCAGCAGCCGAATTTCGGGGGGCAGGGTCGGGACCCAGTACTTC. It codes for CASSRISGGRVGTQYF. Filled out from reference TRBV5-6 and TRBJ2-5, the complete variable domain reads DAGVTQSPTHLIKTRGQQVTLRCSPKSGHDTVSWYQQALGQGPQFIFQYYEEEERQRGNFPDRFSGHQFPNYSSELNVNALLLGDSALYLCASSRISGGRVGTQYFGPGTRLLVL.

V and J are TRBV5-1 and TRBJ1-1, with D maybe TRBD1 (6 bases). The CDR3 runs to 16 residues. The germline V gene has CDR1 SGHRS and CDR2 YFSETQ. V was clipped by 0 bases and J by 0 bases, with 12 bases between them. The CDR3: CASSLDNRAVNTEAFF. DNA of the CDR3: TGCGCCAGCAGCTTGGATAACAGGGCGGTGAACACTGAAGCTTTCTTT. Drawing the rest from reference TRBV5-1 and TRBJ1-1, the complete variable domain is KAGVTQTPRYLIKTRGQQVTLSCSPISGHRSVSWYQQTPGQGLQFLFEYFSETQRNKGNFPGRFSGRQFSNSRSEMNVSTLELGDSALYLCASSLDNRAVNTEAFFGQGTRLTVV.

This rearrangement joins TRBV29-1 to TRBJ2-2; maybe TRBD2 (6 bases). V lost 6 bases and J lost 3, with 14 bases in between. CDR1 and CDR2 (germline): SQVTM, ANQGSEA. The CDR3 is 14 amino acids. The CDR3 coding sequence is TGCAGCGTGCCGGGACTCGAACACACCGGGGAGCTGTTTTTT. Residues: CSVPGLEHTGELFF.

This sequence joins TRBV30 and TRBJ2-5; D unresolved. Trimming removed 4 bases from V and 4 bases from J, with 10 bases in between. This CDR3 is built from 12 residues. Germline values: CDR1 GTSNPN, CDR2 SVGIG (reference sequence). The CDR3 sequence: CAWNPPRETQYF. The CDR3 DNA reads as TGTGCCTGGAATCCCCCGAGAGAGACCCAGTACTTC. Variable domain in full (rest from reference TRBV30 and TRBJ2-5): SQTIHQWPATLVQPVGSPLSLECTVEGTSNPNLYWYRQAAGRGLQLLFYSVGIGQISSEVPQNLSASRPQDRQFILSSKKLLLSDSGFYLCAWNPPRETQYFGPGTRLLVL.

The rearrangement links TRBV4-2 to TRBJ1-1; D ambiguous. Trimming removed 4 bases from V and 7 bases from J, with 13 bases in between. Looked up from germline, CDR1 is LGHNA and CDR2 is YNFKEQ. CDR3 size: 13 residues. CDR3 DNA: TGTGCCAGCAGCCGCCCGACCGGAGGTGAAGCTTTCTTT. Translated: CASSRPTGGEAFF.

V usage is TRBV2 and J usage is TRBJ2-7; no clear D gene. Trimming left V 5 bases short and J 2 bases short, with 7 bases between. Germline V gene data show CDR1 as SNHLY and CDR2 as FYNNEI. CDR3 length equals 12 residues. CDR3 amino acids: CASSPLTYEQYF. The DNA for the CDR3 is TGTGCCAGCAGTCCCCTTACCTACGAGCAGTACTTC.

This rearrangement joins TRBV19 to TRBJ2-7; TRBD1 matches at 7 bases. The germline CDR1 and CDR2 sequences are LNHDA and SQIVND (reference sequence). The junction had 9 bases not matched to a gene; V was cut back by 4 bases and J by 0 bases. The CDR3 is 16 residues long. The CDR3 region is CASSSTGTVASYEQYF. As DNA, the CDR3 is TGTGCCAGTAGTAGTACCGGGACAGTGGCCTCCTACGAGCAGTACTTC.

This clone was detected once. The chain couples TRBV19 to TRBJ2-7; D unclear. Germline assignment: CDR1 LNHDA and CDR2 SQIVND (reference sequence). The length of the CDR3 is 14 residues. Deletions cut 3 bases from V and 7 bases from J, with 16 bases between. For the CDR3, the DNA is TGTGCCAGTAGTATTTTAGGCGACGGAGAAGAGCAGTACTTC. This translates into CASSILGDGEEQYF.

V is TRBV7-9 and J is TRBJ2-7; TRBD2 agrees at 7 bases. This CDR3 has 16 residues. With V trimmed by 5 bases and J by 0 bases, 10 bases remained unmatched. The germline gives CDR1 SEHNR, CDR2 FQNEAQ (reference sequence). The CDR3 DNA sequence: TGTGCCAGCAGCCCAATCAGCGGGACCAGCTCCTACGAGCAGTACTTC. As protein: CASSPISGTSSYEQYF.

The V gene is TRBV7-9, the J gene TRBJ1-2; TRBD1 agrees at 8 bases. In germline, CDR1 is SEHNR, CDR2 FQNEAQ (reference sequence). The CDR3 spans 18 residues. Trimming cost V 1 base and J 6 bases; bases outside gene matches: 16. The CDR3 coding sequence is TGTGCCAGCAGCTTAGGGGGGACAATTCCGGGACAGGAGGATGGCTACACCTTC. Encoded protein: CASSLGGTIPGQEDGYTF. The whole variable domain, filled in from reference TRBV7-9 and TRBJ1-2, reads DTGVSQNPRHKITKRGQNVTFRCDPISEHNRLYWYRQTLGQGPEFLTYFQNEAQLEKSRLLSDRFSAERPKGSFSTLEIQRTEQGDSAMYLCASSLGGTIPGQEDGYTFGSGTRLTVV.

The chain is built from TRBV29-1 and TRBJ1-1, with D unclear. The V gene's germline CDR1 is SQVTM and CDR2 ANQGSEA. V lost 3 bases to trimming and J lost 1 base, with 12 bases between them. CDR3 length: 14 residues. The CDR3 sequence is CSVDVGLGNTEAFF. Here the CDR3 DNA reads TGCAGCGTTGATGTGGGTCTAGGGAACACTGAAGCTTTCTTT.

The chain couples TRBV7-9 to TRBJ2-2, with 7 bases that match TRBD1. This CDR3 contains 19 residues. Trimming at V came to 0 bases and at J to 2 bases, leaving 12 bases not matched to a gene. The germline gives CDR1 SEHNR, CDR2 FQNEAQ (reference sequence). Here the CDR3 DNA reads TGTGCCAGCAGCTTAGCCTCTTTGACAGGGCTCGTCAACACCGGGGAGCTGTTTTTT. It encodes CASSLASLTGLVNTGELFF. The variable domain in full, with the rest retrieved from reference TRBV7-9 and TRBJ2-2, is DTGVSQNPRHKITKRGQNVTFRCDPISEHNRLYWYRQTLGQGPEFLTYFQNEAQLEKSRLLSDRFSAERPKGSFSTLEIQRTEQGDSAMYLCASSLASLTGLVNTGELFFGEGSRLTVL.

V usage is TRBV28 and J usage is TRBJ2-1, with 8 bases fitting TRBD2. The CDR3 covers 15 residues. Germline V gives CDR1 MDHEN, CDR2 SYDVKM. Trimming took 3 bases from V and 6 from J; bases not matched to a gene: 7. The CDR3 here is CASSLGTRLSNEQFF. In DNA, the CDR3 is TGTGCCAGCAGTTTGGGGACTAGATTGTCCAATGAGCAGTTCTTC.

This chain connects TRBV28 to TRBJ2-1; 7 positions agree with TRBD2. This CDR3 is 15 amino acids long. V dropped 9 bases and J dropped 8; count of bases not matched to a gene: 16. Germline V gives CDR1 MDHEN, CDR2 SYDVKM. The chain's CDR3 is CASLRRGSGGDEQFF. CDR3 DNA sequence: TGTGCCAGTCTAAGACGCGGGAGCGGAGGAGATGAGCAGTTCTTC.

The CDR3 is CASSKTPTGGNNSPLHF. The CDR3 DNA reads TGTGCCAGTAGTAAAACCCCGACAGGGGGCAATAATTCACCCCTCCACTTT. The chain employs TRBV19 and TRBJ1-6, with 10 bases lining up with TRBD1. The CDR3 runs to 17 residues. Germline-derived CDR1 and CDR2 are LNHDA and SQIVND (reference sequence). The trim removed 4 bases at V and 5 bases at J, leaving 8 bases unmatched. The whole variable domain, filled in from reference TRBV19 and TRBJ1-6, reads DGGITQSPKYLFRKEGQNVTLSCEQNLNHDAMYWYRQDPGQGLRLIYYSQIVNDFQKGDIAEGYSVSREKKESFPLTVTSAQKNPTAFYLCASSKTPTGGNNSPLHFGNGTRLTVT.

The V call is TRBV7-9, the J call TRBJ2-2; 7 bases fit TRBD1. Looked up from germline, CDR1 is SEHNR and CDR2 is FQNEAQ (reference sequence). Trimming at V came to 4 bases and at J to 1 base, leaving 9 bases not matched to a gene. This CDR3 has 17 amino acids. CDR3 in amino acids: CASSSPQGELNTGELFF. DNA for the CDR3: TGTGCCAGCAGCTCTCCGCAGGGGGAGCTGAACACCGGGGAGCTGTTTTTT.

The CDR3 here is CASSASLDRALNQPQHF. The CDR3 DNA reads as TGCGCCAGCAGTGCAAGCTTGGACAGGGCCCTCAATCAGCCCCAGCATTTT. V usage is TRBV10-2 and J usage is TRBJ1-5; 8 bases align to TRBD1. This CDR3 has 17 amino acids. Per the germline V gene, CDR1 is WSHSY and CDR2 is SAAADI. After removal of 4 bases from V and 3 bases from J, the junction contained 11 bases not matched to a gene.

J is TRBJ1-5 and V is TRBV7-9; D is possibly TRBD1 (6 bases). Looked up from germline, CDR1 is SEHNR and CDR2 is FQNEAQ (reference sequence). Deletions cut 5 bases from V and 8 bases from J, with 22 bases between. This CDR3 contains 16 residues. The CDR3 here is CASSEPTGEPKEPQHF. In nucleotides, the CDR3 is TGTGCCAGCAGCGAACCGACAGGTGAGCCTAAGGAGCCCCAGCATTTT.

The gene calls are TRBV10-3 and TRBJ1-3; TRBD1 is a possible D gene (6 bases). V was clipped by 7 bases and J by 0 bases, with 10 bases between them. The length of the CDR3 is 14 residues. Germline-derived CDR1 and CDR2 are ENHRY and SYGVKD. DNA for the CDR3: TGTGCCATCATGGGGGGGCCCTCTGGAAACACCATATATTTT. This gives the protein CAIMGGPSGNTIYF.

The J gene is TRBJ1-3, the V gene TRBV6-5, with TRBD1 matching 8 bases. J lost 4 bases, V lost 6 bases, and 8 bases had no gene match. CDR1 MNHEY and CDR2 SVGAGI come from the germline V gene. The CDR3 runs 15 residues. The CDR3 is CASRGTGPRGNTIYF. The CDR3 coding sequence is TGTGCCAGCAGAGGGACAGGACCGAGGGGAAACACCATATATTTT.

CDR3 sequence: CAISDPGLATSTDTQYF. The CDR3 bases are TGTGCCATCAGTGATCCCGGACTAGCGACTAGCACAGATACGCAGTATTTT. The rearrangement uses TRBV10-3 and TRBJ2-3; TRBD2 agrees at 9 bases. V trimming: 3 bases; J trimming: 0 bases; junction bases outside the gene matches: 7. Looked up from germline, CDR1 is ENHRY and CDR2 is SYGVKD. There are 17 residues in the CDR3.

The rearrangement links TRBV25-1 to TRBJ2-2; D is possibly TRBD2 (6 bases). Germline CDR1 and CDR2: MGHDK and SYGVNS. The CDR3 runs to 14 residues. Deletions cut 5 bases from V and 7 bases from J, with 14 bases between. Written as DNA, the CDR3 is TGTGCCAGCAGTTACGGGAGAACCGGCGGGGAGCTGTTTTTT. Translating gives CASSYGRTGGELFF.

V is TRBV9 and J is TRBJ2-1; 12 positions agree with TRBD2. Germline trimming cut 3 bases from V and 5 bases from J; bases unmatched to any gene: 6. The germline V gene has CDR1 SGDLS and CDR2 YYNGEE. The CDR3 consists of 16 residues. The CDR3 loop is CASSDISSGRDNEQFF. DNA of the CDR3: TGTGCCAGCAGCGATATTTCTAGCGGGAGGGACAATGAGCAGTTCTTC.

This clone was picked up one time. The CDR3 spells CASSPIAGGSYNEQFF. CDR3 in DNA: TGTGCCAGCAGCCCTATAGCGGGAGGATCCTACAATGAGCAGTTCTTC. This sequence joins TRBV7-9 and TRBJ2-1; 10 bases fit TRBD2. Germline V gene lookup returns CDR1 SEHNR and CDR2 FQNEAQ (reference sequence). The CDR3 spans 16 residues. The V and J ends lost 5 bases and 1 base, in that order; junction bases with no gene match: 5.

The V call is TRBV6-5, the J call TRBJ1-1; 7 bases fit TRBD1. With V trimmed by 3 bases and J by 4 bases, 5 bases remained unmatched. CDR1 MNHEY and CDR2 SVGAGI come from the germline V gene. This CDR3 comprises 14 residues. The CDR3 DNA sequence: TGTGCCAGCAGTTATCATAAGGGGGCCACTGAAGCTTTCTTT. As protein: CASSYHKGATEAFF.

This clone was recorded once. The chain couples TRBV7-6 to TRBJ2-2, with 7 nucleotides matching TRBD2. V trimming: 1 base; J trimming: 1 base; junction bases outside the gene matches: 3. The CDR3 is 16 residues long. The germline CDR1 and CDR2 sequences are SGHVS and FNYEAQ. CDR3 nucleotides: TGTGCCAGCAGCTTAGTTGAGCGGGAGAACACCGGGGAGCTGTTTTTT. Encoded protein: CASSLVERENTGELFF.

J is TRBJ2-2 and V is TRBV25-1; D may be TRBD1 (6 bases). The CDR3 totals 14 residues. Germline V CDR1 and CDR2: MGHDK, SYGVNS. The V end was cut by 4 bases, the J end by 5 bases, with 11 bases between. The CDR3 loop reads CASSAVGATGELFF. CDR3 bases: TGTGCCAGCAGTGCCGTGGGGGCTACCGGGGAGCTGTTTTTT.

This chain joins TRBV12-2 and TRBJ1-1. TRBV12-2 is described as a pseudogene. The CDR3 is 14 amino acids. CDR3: CASRLVPGSTEAFF. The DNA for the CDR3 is TGTGCAAGTCGCTTAGTGCCCGGTAGCACTGAAGCTTTCTTT.

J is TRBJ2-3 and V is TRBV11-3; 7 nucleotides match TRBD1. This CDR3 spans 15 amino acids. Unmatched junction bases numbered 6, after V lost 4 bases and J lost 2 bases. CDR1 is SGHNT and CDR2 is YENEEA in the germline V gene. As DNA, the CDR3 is TGTGCCAGCAGCTCCCCGGGACAGAACACAGATACGCAGTATTTT. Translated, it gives CASSSPGQNTDTQYF.

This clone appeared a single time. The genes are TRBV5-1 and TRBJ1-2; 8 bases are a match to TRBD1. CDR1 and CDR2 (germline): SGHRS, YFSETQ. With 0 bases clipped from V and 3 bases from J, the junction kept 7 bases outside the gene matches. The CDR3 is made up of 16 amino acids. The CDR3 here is CASSLGRMTGDYGYTF. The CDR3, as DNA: TGCGCCAGCAGCTTGGGGCGGATGACAGGGGACTATGGCTACACCTTC. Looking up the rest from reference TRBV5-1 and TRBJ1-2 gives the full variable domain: KAGVTQTPRYLIKTRGQQVTLSCSPISGHRSVSWYQQTPGQGLQFLFEYFSETQRNKGNFPGRFSGRQFSNSRSEMNVSTLELGDSALYLCASSLGRMTGDYGYTFGSGTRLTVV.